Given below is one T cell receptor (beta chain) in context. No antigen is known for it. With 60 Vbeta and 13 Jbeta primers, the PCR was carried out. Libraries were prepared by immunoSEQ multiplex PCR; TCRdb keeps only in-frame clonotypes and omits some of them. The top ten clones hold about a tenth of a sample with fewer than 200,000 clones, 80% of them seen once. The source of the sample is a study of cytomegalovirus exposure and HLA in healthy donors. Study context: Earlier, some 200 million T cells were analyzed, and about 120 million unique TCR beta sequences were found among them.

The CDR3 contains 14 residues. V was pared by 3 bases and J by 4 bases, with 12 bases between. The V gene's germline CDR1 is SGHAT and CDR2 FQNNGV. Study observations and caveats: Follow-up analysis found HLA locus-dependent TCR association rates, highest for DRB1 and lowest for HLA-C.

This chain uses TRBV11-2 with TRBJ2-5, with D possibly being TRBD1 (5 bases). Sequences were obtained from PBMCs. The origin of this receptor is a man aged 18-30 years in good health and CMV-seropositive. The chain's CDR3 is CASSFRGVGETQYF. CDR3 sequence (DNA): TGTGCCAGCAGCTTTAGGGGTGTTGGAGAGACCCAGTACTTC.